This T cell receptor beta chain was identified during a study of T cells after yellow fever vaccination. The CDR3 has 14 residues. Between the trimmed V and J ends, which lost 6 bases and 7 bases, there was a span of 16 bases. TCR cDNA was made by 5'RACE template switching, adding a universal primer site and UMIs. TCRdb passed the 5' RACE reads through MiXCR, listing each CDR3 protein once. Seen here are 250,000 to 400,000 distinct CDR3 sequences, around 4.5% observed once, and the top ten hold roughly a fifth. Only a few counts were recorded for this clonotype. This chain connects TRBV12-3 or TRBV12-4 to TRBJ1-5, with D maybe TRBD1 (5 bases). The sequencing here drew on PBMCs, taken 15 days after the yellow fever booster vaccination. The sequence was collected from a man between 18 and 29 years old who received the YFV17D yellow fever vaccine. The CDR3 nucleotides are TGTGCCAGCAGGTTTGACCTGGGGCGGCAGCCCCAGCATTTT. Translating gives CASRFDLGRQPQHF.